One sample yielded the 26 T cell receptor beta chains listed below, sequenced in a study of blood T cell repertoires in COVID-19. TCRdb keeps only in-frame clones here, not all; method: immunoSEQ multiplex PCR. The repertoire consists of 150,000 to 200,000 clones, with just under 90% occurring once and the leading ten covering roughly 3.9%. Sequencing used peripheral blood. The receptors were gathered from a man aged 18 to 29 with active or convalescent COVID-19.

The V call is TRBV11-3, the J call TRBJ1-3, with D maybe TRBD1 (5 bases). This CDR3 has 16 amino acids. Trimming removed 5 bases at V and 0 bases at J, with 14 bases between. Germline values: CDR1 SGHNT, CDR2 YENEEA. CDR3 in amino acids: CASSPGGALSGNTIYF. DNA of the CDR3: TGTGCCAGCAGCCCTGGTGGGGCCCTCTCTGGAAACACCATATATTTT.

This chain links TRBV28 with TRBJ2-1, with a weak D call TRBD1 (5 bases). The V and J ends lost 3 bases and 8 bases respectively, with 14 bases between them. Germline lookup yields CDR1 MDHEN and CDR2 SYDVKM. CDR3 length equals 14 residues. The CDR3 region has the DNA TGTGCCAGCAGTTTTGATTTCCAGGGCGATGAGCAGTTCTTC. Protein: CASSFDFQGDEQFF.

This clone was found once. This chain links TRBV6-5 with TRBJ2-1, with D maybe TRBD2 (5 bases). The CDR3 is made up of 14 amino acids. Per the germline V gene, CDR1 is MNHEY and CDR2 is SVGAGI. Deletions cut 6 bases from V and 0 bases from J, with 9 bases between. CDR3 sequence: CASRPTSSYNEQFF. CDR3 bases: TGTGCCAGCAGGCCCACTAGCTCCTACAATGAGCAGTTCTTC.

The chain recombines TRBV12-5 with TRBJ1-4; D is perhaps TRBD1 (5 bases). Germline lookup yields CDR1 LGHNT and CDR2 FRNRAP. This CDR3 region has 14 residues. The V gene lost 7 bases and the J gene lost 8 bases, with 17 bases spanning the gap. In nucleotides, the CDR3 is TGTGCTAGTGCCCAACTCGGGACTCGAGAAAAACTGTTTTTT. This translates into CASAQLGTREKLFF.

The rearrangement links TRBV7-2 to TRBJ2-5, with TRBD2 as a possible D gene (5 bases). Germline loops: CDR1 SGHTA, CDR2 FQGNSA. The CDR3 runs to 14 residues. V was trimmed by 3 bases and J by 8 bases, leaving 16 bases between them. The CDR3 DNA sequence: TGTGCCAGCAGCTTCTACGGAGAGGGTCGAACCCAGTACTTC. Residues: CASSFYGEGRTQYF.

The V and J genes are TRBV5-4 and TRBJ1-2, with 7 bases aligning to TRBD1. This CDR3 has 14 amino acids. Germline V gene sequence: CDR1 SGHNT, CDR2 YYREEE (reference sequence). Trimming at V came to 0 bases and at J to 8 bases, leaving 7 bases not matched to a gene. The CDR3 here is CASSLEQGFYGYTF. The DNA for the CDR3 is TGTGCCAGCAGCTTGGAACAGGGGTTCTACGGCTACACCTTC. Together with reference TRBV5-4 and TRBJ1-2, the CDR3 gives the full variable domain: ETGVTQSPTHLIKTRGQQVTLRCSSQSGHNTVSWYQQALGQGPQFIFQYYREEENGRGNFPPRFSGLQFPNYSSELNVNALELDDSALYLCASSLEQGFYGYTFGSGTRLTVV.

The rearrangement joins TRBV6-5 to TRBJ1-1, with 8 bases matching TRBD1. The CDR3 contains 15 residues. Per germline, CDR1 MNHEY and CDR2 SVGAGI. J gave up 5 bases and V 0 bases, and 5 bases lay outside the gene matches. In DNA, the CDR3 is TGTGCCAGCAGTTACTCGGGACAGGTGGATACTGAAGCTTTCTTT. Translated, it gives CASSYSGQVDTEAFF.

The chain employs TRBV10-2 and TRBJ2-1; 8 bases map to TRBD1. Trimming cost V 6 bases and J 6 bases; bases outside gene matches: 7. CDR3 length: 14 residues. CDR1 is WSHSY and CDR2 is SAAADI in the germline V gene. CDR3 nucleotide sequence: TGCGCCAGCAGGCGGACAGGGCAGGGCAATGAGCAGTTCTTC. Translation gives CASRRTGQGNEQFF.

V gene TRBV19 combines with J gene TRBJ2-7; TRBD2 matches 8 bases. The CDR3 extends over 15 amino acids. In germline, CDR1 is LNHDA, CDR2 SQIVND (reference sequence). V shed 2 bases, J shed 5 bases, and the junction held 8 bases outside the gene matches. The chain's CDR3 is CASSITGGRIHEQYF. The CDR3 bases are TGTGCCAGTAGTATAACCGGCGGGAGGATCCACGAGCAGTACTTC. Full variable domain (remainder filled in from reference TRBV19 and TRBJ2-7): DGGITQSPKYLFRKEGQNVTLSCEQNLNHDAMYWYRQDPGQGLRLIYYSQIVNDFQKGDIAEGYSVSREKKESFPLTVTSAQKNPTAFYLCASSITGGRIHEQYFGPGTRLTVT.

The chain is built from TRBV28 and TRBJ2-5; possible D gene TRBD2, 5 bases. The germline CDR1 and CDR2 sequences are MDHEN and SYDVKM. V lost 5 bases to trimming and J lost 7 bases, with 23 bases between them. The CDR3 contains 16 residues. Here the CDR3 reads CASSEGLDSNSGTQYF. In DNA, the CDR3 is TGTGCCAGCAGTGAGGGCCTAGACTCGAACTCAGGGACCCAGTACTTC.

The V call is TRBV11-2, the J call TRBJ1-3; tentatively, D is TRBD1 (5 bases). Germline CDR1 and CDR2: SGHAT and FQNNGV. The length of the CDR3 is 13 residues. V was cut by 5 bases and J by 9 bases, with 14 bases left in between. The chain's CDR3 is CASSLLGGTTIYF. The CDR3 DNA reads as TGTGCCAGCAGCCTGCTTGGGGGGACCACCATATATTTT.

The rearrangement links TRBV13 to TRBJ1-1; TRBD1 might be the D (5 bases). Germline CDR1 PRHDT, CDR2 FYEKMQ (reference sequence). V lost 5 bases and J 6 bases, leaving 13 bases between the germline ends. CDR3 length equals 13 residues. CDR3 in amino acids: CASSPTKGAEAFF. Written as DNA, the CDR3 is TGTGCCAGCAGCCCAACCAAAGGGGCTGAAGCTTTCTTT. Using reference TRBV13 and TRBJ1-1 for the parts outside the CDR3, the full variable domain is AAGVIQSPRHLIKEKRETATLKCYPIPRHDTVYWYQQGPGQDPQFLISFYEKMQSDKGSIPDRFSAQQFSDYHSELNMSSLELGDSALYFCASSPTKGAEAFFGQGTRLTVV.

This chain links TRBV9 with TRBJ2-1; D might be TRBD1 (5 bases). Trimming took 4 bases from V and 6 from J, leaving 14 bases between them. The CDR3 has 14 amino acids. Germline loops: CDR1 SGDLS, CDR2 YYNGEE. The CDR3 loop is CASSRPGNRNEQFF. The CDR3 DNA reads TGTGCCAGCAGCCGGCCAGGGAATCGCAATGAGCAGTTCTTC.

The chain carries TRBV2 and TRBJ1-4, with 12 positions matching TRBD1. V lost 4 bases to trimming and J lost 7 bases; unmatched junction nucleotides: 10. This CDR3 is 17 amino acids long. Germline-derived CDR1 and CDR2 are SNHLY and FYNNEI. CDR3 amino acids: CASSGPGQGAIGEKLFF. CDR3 in DNA: TGTGCCAGCAGTGGACCGGGACAGGGGGCGATCGGTGAAAAACTGTTTTTT.

The J gene is TRBJ2-1, the V gene TRBV11-2; TRBD2 matches 15 bases. With V trimmed by 2 bases and J by 10 bases, 6 bases remained unmatched. Looked up from germline, CDR1 is SGHAT and CDR2 is FQNNGV. The CDR3 is 16 amino acids. CDR3 in DNA: TGTGCCAGCAGCTTATGGACTAGCGGGAGGGCCAAGGAGCAGTTCTTC. Protein: CASSLWTSGRAKEQFF. The variable domain in full, completed from reference TRBV11-2 and TRBJ2-1, reads EAGVAQSPRYKIIEKRQSVAFWCNPISGHATLYWYQQILGQGPKLLIQFQNNGVVDDSQLPKDRFSAERLKGVDSTLKIQPAKLEDSAVYLCASSLWTSGRAKEQFFGPGTRLTVL.

This rearrangement joins TRBV11-2 to TRBJ1-2, with D possibly being TRBD1 (6 bases). Trimming cost V 5 bases and J 4 bases, with 17 bases left between them. The germline V gene encodes CDR1 SGHAT and CDR2 FQNNGV. The CDR3 has 15 amino acids. The CDR3 reads CASSTPGQTPYGYTF. Written as DNA, the CDR3 is TGTGCCAGCAGCACGCCAGGACAGACCCCCTATGGCTACACCTTC.

The gene calls are TRBV7-2 and TRBJ1-1; D is perhaps TRBD1 (5 bases). There are 15 residues in the CDR3. The germline V gene has CDR1 SGHTA and CDR2 FQGNSA. V was trimmed by 2 bases and J by 4 bases, leaving 14 bases between them. The CDR3 loop reads CASSLNPQRGTEAFF. The CDR3 DNA is TGTGCCAGCAGCTTAAATCCGCAAAGGGGCACTGAAGCTTTCTTT.

This chain links TRBV18 with TRBJ2-7, with TRBD1 as a possible D gene (5 bases). This CDR3 has 15 amino acids. Trimming stripped 6 bases from V and 2 bases from J, with 17 bases between. Germline CDR1 KGHSH, CDR2 LQKENI. The CDR3 bases are TGTGCCAGCTCCCCTGAGTTCCAGGGTACCTACGAGCAGTACTTC. Translation: CASSPEFQGTYEQYF.

J is TRBJ1-2 and V is TRBV27; 7 bases are shared with TRBD1. With 2 bases clipped from V and 2 bases from J, the junction kept 2 bases outside the gene matches. CDR1 and CDR2 from the germline V gene are MNHEY and SMNVEV (reference sequence). The CDR3 covers 14 residues. DNA of the CDR3: TGTGCCAGCAGTTTAACAGGGGCGAACTATGGCTACACCTTC. This sequence encodes CASSLTGANYGYTF.

Written as DNA, the CDR3 is TGCAGCGTTGCCAGGGTGAGCACCGGGGAGCTGTTTTTT. Its protein is CSVARVSTGELFF. The chain carries TRBV29-1 and TRBJ2-2; D is perhaps TRBD1 (5 bases). This CDR3 is built from 13 residues. The V end was cut by 4 bases, the J end by 4 bases, with 10 bases between. Looked up from germline, CDR1 is SQVTM and CDR2 is ANQGSEA.

The chain has TRBV6-6 and TRBJ2-5; D may be TRBD2 (5 bases). This CDR3 is built from 14 residues. Germline V lookup: CDR1 MNHNY, CDR2 SVGAGI (reference sequence). Trimming stripped 6 bases from V and 0 bases from J, with 11 bases between. The CDR3 nucleotides read TGTGCCAGCAGCAAACCGGGGTACCAAGAGACCCAGTACTTC. Translation gives CASSKPGYQETQYF.

This chain uses TRBV6-2 or TRBV6-3 with TRBJ2-7, with D maybe TRBD1 (5 bases). CDR1 and CDR2 from the germline V gene are MNHEY and SVGEGT. V shed 4 bases and J shed 2 bases, with 9 bases lying between them. The length of the CDR3 is 13 residues. The CDR3 region has the DNA TGTGCCAGCAGTTCTCAGGGTGCCTACGAGCAGTACTTC. It is translated as CASSSQGAYEQYF.

The chain uses TRBV7-2 and TRBJ1-1; 7 bases are a match to TRBD1. With 4 bases clipped from V and 5 bases from J, the junction kept 7 bases outside the gene matches. The germline V gene has CDR1 SGHTA and CDR2 FQGNSA. This CDR3 region has 14 residues. In nucleotides, the CDR3 is TGTGCCAGCAGCTCGAGACAGGGTTTTACTGAAGCTTTCTTT. The encoded protein is CASSSRQGFTEAFF.

This chain joins TRBV18 and TRBJ1-5; no clear D gene. The CDR3 is made up of 14 amino acids. CDR1 and CDR2 from the germline V gene are KGHSH and LQKENI. The V and J ends lost 2 bases and 7 bases respectively, with 12 bases between them. In DNA form, the CDR3 reads TGTGCCAGCTCACCATGGGCAGTAGAACAGCCCCAGCATTTT. It codes for CASSPWAVEQPQHF.

The count of this clone is one. The genes are TRBV5-6 and TRBJ2-2; TRBD1 agrees at 7 bases. Per the germline V gene, CDR1 is SGHDT and CDR2 is YYEEEE. The CDR3 loop spans 15 amino acids. Trimming cost V 0 bases and J 9 bases; bases outside gene matches: 8. The CDR3 nucleotides read TGTGCCAGCAGCTTGGCCGAGACAGGGAAGCGGGAGCTGTTTTTT. Translation: CASSLAETGKRELFF.

The V gene is TRBV11-2, the J gene TRBJ1-3, with no clear D. This CDR3 comprises 17 residues. Germline assignment: CDR1 SGHAT and CDR2 FQNNGV. V lost 2 bases to trimming and J lost 3 bases, with 17 bases between them. CDR3 bases: TGTGCCAGCAGCTTACGCGACCGAGGGAACGATGGAAACACCATATATTTT. Residues: CASSLRDRGNDGNTIYF.